This TCR beta chain was identified during a study of T cell repertoires in cytomegalovirus infection. Whole-study context: Indications of both CMV infection and matching HLA type were provided by public TCR beta signatures.

This clonotype turned up a few times. Antigen specificity is unknown. A single record per CDR3 protein comes from TCRdb applying MiXCR to the reads. Of some 150,000 distinct CDR3 sequences listed, 32% are singletons. Overall study results and limits: Totalled public TCR beta family frequency picked out people who carried CMV plus the relevant HLA.

CDR3 length: 13 amino acids. Germline V gene data show CDR1 as LNHDA and CDR2 as SQIVND (reference sequence). Trimming left V 3 bases short and J 2 bases short, with 5 bases between. V usage is TRBV19 and J usage is TRBJ1-5; D remains unclear. This specimen was CD8+ T cells from cultured PBMCs, taken from culture after CMV antigen stimulation. This TCR was recovered from a human donor in good health (CMV status not recorded). Some clones in this sample may be carry-over from other donors' samples. CDR3 protein: CASSIYGNQPQHF. CDR3 DNA: TGTGCCAGTAGTATTTATGGCAATCAGCCCCAGCATTTT. The full variable domain, in which reference TRBV19 and TRBJ1-5 provide the parts outside the CDR3, is DGGITQSPKYLFRKEGQNVTLSCEQNLNHDAMYWYRQDPGQGLRLIYYSQIVNDFQKGDIAEGYSVSREKKESFPLTVTSAQKNPTAFYLCASSIYGNQPQHFGDGTRLSIL.